The rows below give T cell receptor beta chains drawn from one sample of a study of vaccination and CD4 T cells after COVID-19. TCRdb reprocessed the PCR reads with MiXCR, giving one entry per CDR3 protein. The data hold around 5,200 distinct CDR3 sequences, with approximately 42% observed a single time. Which antigens these TCRs recognize remains unknown. What was sequenced was CD4+ T cells from blood, cultured in vitro. These receptors came from a human donor in good health. CDR3s include the opening cysteine and the closing phenylalanine or tryptophan. A D gene is named only where the DNA matches it firmly. Clone sizes are given selectively: once, few, many, or a class where the clone is expanded.

size: few
length: 15
D: TRBD2
V: TRBV6-1
J: TRBJ2-1
DNA: TGTGCCAGCAGTGAAGGAGCGGGGGGCCGGAATGAGCAGTTCTTC
CDR3: CASSEGAGGRNEQFF

size: -
length: 18
D: -
V: TRBV9
J: TRBJ2-5
DNA: TGTGCCAGCAGCGTAGAAGGTGCCGGGGCCCCTAAACGGGAGACCCAGTACTTC
CDR3: CASSVEGAGAPKRETQYF

size: once
length: 12
D: -
V: TRBV12-3/TRBV12-4
J: TRBJ1-5
DNA: TGTGCCAGCAGTTTGGTCGGTCAGCCCCAGCATTTT
CDR3: CASSLVGQPQHF

size: few
length: 14
D: -
V: TRBV27
J: TRBJ1-5
DNA: TGTGCCAGCAGTTTTGGTTGGGGCCGGCAGCCCCAGCATTTT
CDR3: CASSFGWGRQPQHF

size: -
length: 16
D: -
V: TRBV6-1
J: TRBJ2-1
DNA: TGTGCCAGCAGTCCTACGGGGGGCGCCTCCTACAATGAGCAGTTCTTC
CDR3: CASSPTGGASYNEQFF

size: -
length: 15
D: -
V: TRBV5-1
J: TRBJ1-1
DNA: TGCGCCAGCAGCACGGCCGGGGACGGGGGCACTGAAGCTTTCTTT
CDR3: CASSTAGDGGTEAFF

size: few
length: 14
D: -
V: TRBV20-1
J: TRBJ1-3
DNA: TGCAGTGCCCCCGTGGGGACTAGGGGAAACACCATATATTTT
CDR3: CSAPVGTRGNTIYF

size: -
length: 12
D: -
V: TRBV20-1
J: TRBJ1-1
DNA: TGCAGTGCTCAAAAGCAGAACACTGAAGCTTTCTTT
CDR3: CSAQKQNTEAFF

size: medium-sized
length: 14
D: TRBD2
V: TRBV6-1
J: TRBJ2-1
DNA: TGTGCCAGCAGTGCACCGGGACTAGAACTTACGCAGTTCTTC
CDR3: CASSAPGLELTQFF

size: -
length: 16
D: -
V: TRBV6-5
J: TRBJ2-7
DNA: TGTGCCAGCAGTTACTCGAATGTCAGGGGAGACTACGAGCAGTACTTC
CDR3: CASSYSNVRGDYEQYF

size: few
length: 14
D: -
V: TRBV5-4
J: TRBJ1-2
DNA: TGTGCCAGCAGCTTGGGGGGGGCCAACTATGGCTACACCTTC
CDR3: CASSLGGANYGYTF

size: few
length: 15
D: -
V: TRBV6-1
J: TRBJ1-5
DNA: TGTGCCAGCAGTGAAAGCCCCCTGGGGAATCAGCCCCAGCATTTT
CDR3: CASSESPLGNQPQHF

size: -
length: 13
D: TRBD1
V: TRBV6-5
J: TRBJ1-1
DNA: TGTGCCAGCAGTTACCCCCAGACAGGGGAAGCTTTCTTT
CDR3: CASSYPQTGEAFF

size: -
length: 17
D: -
V: TRBV5-1
J: TRBJ2-3
DNA: TGCGCCAGCAGCTTGGATGGGGGCCACGGAACCACAGATACGCAGTATTTT
CDR3: CASSLDGGHGTTDTQYF

size: -
length: 15
D: TRBD2
V: TRBV6-5
J: TRBJ2-7
DNA: TGTGCCAGCAGTTCGGGACTAGCGGGCGAGTACGAGCAGTACTTC
CDR3: CASSSGLAGEYEQYF

size: medium-sized
length: 16
D: -
V: TRBV6-1
J: TRBJ1-2
DNA: TGTGCCAGCAGAGATTGGTCCGGGGGGCGCGGGACGGGCTACACCTTC
CDR3: CASRDWSGGRGTGYTF

size: -
length: 17
D: -
V: TRBV19
J: TRBJ2-3
DNA: TGTGCCAGTAGTATGCGGGGGACACTAACTAGCACAGATACGCAGTATTTT
CDR3: CASSMRGTLTSTDTQYF

size: -
length: 17
D: -
V: TRBV21-1
J: TRBJ1-2
DNA: TGTGCCAGCAGGTTCGCGTGGGCCGCCCTGAAAAACTATGGCTACACCTTC
CDR3: CASRFAWAALKNYGYTF

size: -
length: 15
D: TRBD1
V: TRBV7-3
J: TRBJ2-3
DNA: TGTGCCAGCAGCTCAAACAGGGGTAGCACAGATACGCAGTATTTT
CDR3: CASSSNRGSTDTQYF

size: few
length: 18
D: TRBD1
V: TRBV2
J: TRBJ1-1
DNA: TGTGCCAGCAGTCCACCCCGGGACAGGGGGCCGGGGAACACTGAAGCTTTCTTT
CDR3: CASSPPRDRGPGNTEAFF

size: -
length: 13
D: TRBD1
V: TRBV7-9
J: TRBJ2-4
DNA: TGTGCCAGCAGCCTGGGACAGGGAAACATTCAGTACTTC
CDR3: CASSLGQGNIQYF

size: -
length: 17
D: -
V: TRBV20-1
J: TRBJ1-5
DNA: TGCAGTGCTACTCGCCTCGGGAGTCTTAATAGCAATCAGCCCCAGCATTTT
CDR3: CSATRLGSLNSNQPQHF

size: -
length: 13
D: -
V: TRBV20-1
J: TRBJ1-2
DNA: TGCAGTGCTGGCACAGGGCTTAACTATGGCTACACCTTC
CDR3: CSAGTGLNYGYTF

size: -
length: 14
D: -
V: TRBV6-1
J: TRBJ2-7
DNA: TGTGCCAGCGCTTTCCACAGGGAGGCCTACGAGCAGTACTTC
CDR3: CASAFHREAYEQYF

size: -
length: 15
D: -
V: TRBV15
J: TRBJ1-5
DNA: TGTGCCACCAGCAGAGATAACGGGGTCGGTCAGCCCCAGCATTTT
CDR3: CATSRDNGVGQPQHF